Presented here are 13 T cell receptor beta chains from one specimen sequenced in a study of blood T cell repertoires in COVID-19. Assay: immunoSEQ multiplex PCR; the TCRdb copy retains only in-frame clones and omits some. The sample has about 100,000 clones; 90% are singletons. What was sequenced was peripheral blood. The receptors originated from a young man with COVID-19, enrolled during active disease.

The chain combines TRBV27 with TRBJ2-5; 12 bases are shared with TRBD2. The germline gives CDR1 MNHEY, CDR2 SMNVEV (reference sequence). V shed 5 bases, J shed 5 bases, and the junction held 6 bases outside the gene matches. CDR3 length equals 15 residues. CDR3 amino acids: CASSPSGRAQETQYF. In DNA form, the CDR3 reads TGTGCCAGCAGTCCTAGCGGGAGGGCCCAGGAGACCCAGTACTTC.

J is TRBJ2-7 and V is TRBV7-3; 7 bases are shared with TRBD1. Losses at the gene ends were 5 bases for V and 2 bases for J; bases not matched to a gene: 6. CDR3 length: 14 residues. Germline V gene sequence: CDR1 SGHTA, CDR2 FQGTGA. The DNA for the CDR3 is TGTGCCAGCAGCGAACCGGGACAGCCCTACGAGCAGTACTTC. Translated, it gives CASSEPGQPYEQYF.

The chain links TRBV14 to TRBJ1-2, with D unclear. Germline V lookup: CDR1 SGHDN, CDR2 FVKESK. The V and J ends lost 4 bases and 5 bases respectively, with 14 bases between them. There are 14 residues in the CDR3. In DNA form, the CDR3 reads TGTGCCAGCAGCCCCGGGAGAGGAGGATATGGCTACACCTTC. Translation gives CASSPGRGGYGYTF. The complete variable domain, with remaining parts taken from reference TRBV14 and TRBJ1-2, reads EAGVTQFPSHSVIEKGQTVTLRCDPISGHDNLYWYRRVMGKEIKFLLHFVKESKQDESGMPNNRFLAERTGGTYSTLKVQPAELEDSGVYFCASSPGRGGYGYTFGSGTRLTVV.

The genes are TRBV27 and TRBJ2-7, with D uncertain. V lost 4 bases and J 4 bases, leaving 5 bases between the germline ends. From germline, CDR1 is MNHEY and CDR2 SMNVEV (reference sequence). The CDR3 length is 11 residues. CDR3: CASSSPYEQYF. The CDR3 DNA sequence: TGTGCCAGCAGTTCCCCTTACGAGCAGTACTTC.

The CDR3 region is CASSLVPGSGNTIYF. CDR3 sequence (DNA): TGTGCCAGCAGCTTAGTGCCAGGCTCTGGAAACACCATATATTTT. This sequence joins TRBV11-2 and TRBJ1-3; no reliable D call. CDR1 SGHAT and CDR2 FQNNGV come from the germline V gene. CDR3 length: 15 residues. V shed 1 base and J shed 0 bases, with 7 bases lying between them.

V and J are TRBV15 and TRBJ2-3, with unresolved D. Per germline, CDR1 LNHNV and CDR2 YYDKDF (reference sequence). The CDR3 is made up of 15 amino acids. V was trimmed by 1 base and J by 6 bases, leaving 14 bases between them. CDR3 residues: CATSRGSRRLDTQYF. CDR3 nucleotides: TGTGCCACCAGCAGAGGGAGCCGGCGTCTGGATACGCAGTATTTT.

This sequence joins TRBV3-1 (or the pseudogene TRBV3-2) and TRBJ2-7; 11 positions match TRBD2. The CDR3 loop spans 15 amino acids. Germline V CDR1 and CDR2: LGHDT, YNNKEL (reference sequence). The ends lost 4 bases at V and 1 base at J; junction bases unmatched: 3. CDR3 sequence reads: CASSRTSGFSYEQYF. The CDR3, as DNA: TGTGCCAGCAGCCGGACTAGCGGGTTTTCCTACGAGCAGTACTTC.

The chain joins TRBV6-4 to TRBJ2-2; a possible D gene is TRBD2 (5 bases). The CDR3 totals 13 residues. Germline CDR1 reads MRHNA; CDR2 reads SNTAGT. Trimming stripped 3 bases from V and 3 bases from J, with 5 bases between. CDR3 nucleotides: TGTGCCAGCAGTGAGCGGGACACCGGGGAGCTGTTTTTT. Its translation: CASSERDTGELFF.

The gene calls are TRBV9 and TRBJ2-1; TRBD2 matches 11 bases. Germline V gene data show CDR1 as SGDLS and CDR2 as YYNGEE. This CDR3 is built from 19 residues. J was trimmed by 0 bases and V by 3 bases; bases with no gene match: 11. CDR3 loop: CASSGTRGLADSSYNEQFF. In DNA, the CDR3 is TGTGCCAGCAGCGGTACTCGGGGACTAGCGGACAGCTCCTACAATGAGCAGTTCTTC.

CDR3: CSVEGLAGGRSYNEQFF. DNA for the CDR3: TGCAGCGTTGAGGGGCTAGCGGGAGGTCGCTCCTACAATGAGCAGTTCTTC. The rearrangement links TRBV29-1 to TRBJ2-1; TRBD2 agrees at 11 bases. Germline assignment: CDR1 SQVTM and CDR2 ANQGSEA. The CDR3 loop spans 17 amino acids. J was trimmed by 0 bases and V by 3 bases; bases with no gene match: 7.

The DNA of the CDR3 is TGTGCCAGCAGTGAAACGACAGGGCCCGTTCAAGAGACCCAGTACTTC. Amino acid sequence: CASSETTGPVQETQYF. The chain joins TRBV6-1 to TRBJ2-5; TRBD1 matches 7 bases. Unmatched junction bases numbered 8, after V lost 2 bases and J lost 2 bases. Per germline, CDR1 MNHNS and CDR2 SASEGT. The CDR3 has 16 residues.

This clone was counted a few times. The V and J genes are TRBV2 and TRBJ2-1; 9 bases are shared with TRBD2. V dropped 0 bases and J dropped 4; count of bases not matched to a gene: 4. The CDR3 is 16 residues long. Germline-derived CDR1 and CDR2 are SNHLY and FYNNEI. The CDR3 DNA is TGTGCCAGCAGTGAAGCGACTAGCGGTTATTACAATGAGCAGTTCTTC. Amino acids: CASSEATSGYYNEQFF.

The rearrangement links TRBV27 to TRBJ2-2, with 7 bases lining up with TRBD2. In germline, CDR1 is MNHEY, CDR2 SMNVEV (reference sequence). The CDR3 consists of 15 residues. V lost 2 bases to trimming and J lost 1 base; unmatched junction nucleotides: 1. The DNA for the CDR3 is TGTGCCAGCAGTTTAGCTAGCGGGAACACCGGGGAGCTGTTTTTT. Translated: CASSLASGNTGELFF.